Listed here is a single T cell receptor (beta chain). The CDR3 contains 15 residues. The V gene end was trimmed by 1 base and the J gene end by 4 bases; junction bases not matched to a gene: 6. The source of the sample is a study of T-cell reconstitution after alpha-beta-depleted transplantation in children. Unique molecular identifiers were incorporated during preparation of the TCRbeta library. One entry per CDR3 protein, called by TCRdb with MiXCR from the PCR reads. The repertoire holds around 500,000 distinct CDR3 sequences, approximately 12% seen once, with around 5.6% in the top ten. The chain couples TRBV12-3 or TRBV12-4 to TRBJ1-2; 7 bases line up with TRBD1. The sample in question was PBMCs from the stem cell graft donor, obtained from the stem cell graft. The clonotype originates from a human donor who donated a stem cell graft to a child with combined immunodeficiency. The CDR3 loop is CASSLGQGRGYGYTF. The CDR3 bases are TGTGCCAGCAGTTTAGGACAGGGCCGAGGCTATGGCTACACCTTC.